These T cell receptor beta chains were read from a single sample in a study of vaccination effects on CD4 cells after COVID-19. Clones were sequenced by immunoSEQ multiplex PCR, and TCRdb holds only the in-frame ones, with some missing. The sample lists just over 30,000 clones, roughly two thirds occurring once. These receptors have no identified antigens. This specimen was CD4+ T cells from PBMCs cultured with HCoV-229E spike peptides, taken before COVID-19 vaccination. Every receptor here comes from a human donor who received a COVID-19 vaccine. Both conserved end residues are part of each CDR3. The order of the fields is V gene, D gene, J gene, clone size, CDR3 DNA, CDR3 protein. A D gene is named only where the DNA matches it firmly. A clone size is listed for some rows: how often the clone was seen (once, few, many), or a class if it is expanded.

TRBV18,-,TRBJ1-1,few,TGTGCCAGCTCACCCGGGACGAACACTGAAGCTTTCTTT,CASSPGTNTEAFF
TRBV29-1,TRBD1,TRBJ1-2,-,TGCAGCGTGACCCGTGGACAGGGGAGCTACACCTTC,CSVTRGQGSYTF
TRBV5-6,TRBD1,TRBJ2-3,-,TGTGCCAGCAGCTTGGGGTTGGACAGGGGGACAGATACGCAGTATTTT,CASSLGLDRGTDTQYF
TRBV18,TRBD2,TRBJ2-1,-,TGTGCCAGCTCATCGGGACTAGCGTACTACAATGAGCAGTTCTTC,CASSSGLAYYNEQFF
TRBV5-4,-,TRBJ1-1,-,TGTGCCAGCAGCCCCGACGTGAACACTGAAGCTTTCTTT,CASSPDVNTEAFF
TRBV4-3,-,TRBJ2-7,-,TGCGCCAGCAGCCAAGATAGGGGGGGGCGTAGACACGAGCAGTACTTC,CASSQDRGGRRHEQYF
TRBV5-4,-,TRBJ1-1,few,TGTGCCAGCAGCTCCCGATCAGGAGGGGACACTGAAGCTTTCTTT,CASSSRSGGDTEAFF
TRBV6-1,TRBD1,TRBJ2-7,-,TGTGCCAGCAGTGAATGGGGGACAGGGCCTAACGAGCAGTACTTC,CASSEWGTGPNEQYF
TRBV21-1,-,TRBJ2-1,-,TGTGCCAGCCACTGGACAGGAAACAATGAGCAGTTCTTC,CASHWTGNNEQFF
TRBV29-1,TRBD1,TRBJ2-1,once,TGCAGCGGGGACAGCCTCGGGGCCTACAATGAGCAGTTCTTC,CSGDSLGAYNEQFF
TRBV30,-,TRBJ1-3,few,TGTGCCTGGAGAAACTGGGGGACTGGAAACACCATATATTTT,CAWRNWGTGNTIYF
TRBV13,-,TRBJ2-2,-,TGTGCCAGCAGCTTACAGGGCACCGGGGAGCTGTTTTTT,CASSLQGTGELFF
TRBV4-2,-,TRBJ2-3,-,TGTGCCAGCAGCCAAGACACAGATACGCAGTATTTT,CASSQDTDTQYF
TRBV19,-,TRBJ2-3,-,TGTGCCAGTAGTACCCCCGCGCCGGGGGGCCCCCCAGATACGCAGTATTTT,CASSTPAPGGPPDTQYF
TRBV28,TRBD1,TRBJ1-5,-,TGTGCCAGCAGTCTACAGACAGGGTCGGGTCAGCCCCAGCATTTT,CASSLQTGSGQPQHF
TRBV10-3,TRBD2,TRBJ2-1,-,TGTGCCGTACGGGGACTAGCTCCATACAATGAGCAGTTCTTC,CAVRGLAPYNEQFF
TRBV19,-,TRBJ2-3,-,TGTGCCAGTAGTATAGACCGTCTCCTGGGTACGCAGTATTTT,CASSIDRLLGTQYF
TRBV19,TRBD2,TRBJ2-6,-,TGTGCCAGTAGTATCCCCGATTGGGGGGGGAGAACTGGGGCCAACGTCCTGACTTTC,CASSIPDWGGRTGANVLTF
TRBV19,-,TRBJ2-3,-,TGTGCCAGTAGTAGCCAGAGCTTCGATACGCAGTATTTT,CASSSQSFDTQYF
TRBV27,-,TRBJ1-2,-,TGTGCCAGCAGTTCCTCGTGGGGGAGGGGAGGGATTTACTATGGCTACACCTTC,CASSSSWGRGGIYYGYTF
TRBV12-5,-,TRBJ1-2,-,TGTGCTAGTGGTTCATGGGGGGTCGCTAACTATGGCTACACCTTC,CASGSWGVANYGYTF
TRBV4-3,TRBD2,TRBJ2-1,-,TGCGCCAGCAGCCAAGAGGGCCTAGCGGGGGGCAATGAGCAGTTCTTC,CASSQEGLAGGNEQFF
TRBV4-2,TRBD2,TRBJ2-3,-,TGTGCCAGCAGCCTTGCGGGAGAGACCCGGGGAGATACGCAGTATTTT,CASSLAGETRGDTQYF
TRBV28,TRBD1,TRBJ2-7,few,TGTGCCACCAAGAGGAGCGCCGGGACAGGGGGCTACGAGCAGTACTTC,CATKRSAGTGGYEQYF
TRBV21-1,-,TRBJ2-1,-,TGTGCCAGCAGCAAAGAGGGGGTATTAATAGCGGGAGGGCCGGTTGAGCAGTTCTTC,CASSKEGVLIAGGPVEQFF
TRBV4-3,TRBD2,TRBJ2-6,-,TGCGCCAGCAGCCAAGTAGCGGGGGGGTCTGGGGCCAACGTCCTGACTTTC,CASSQVAGGSGANVLTF
TRBV5-1,TRBD2,TRBJ2-5,once,TGCGCCAGCAGCGGTTCTAGCGGGAGGGCACAAGAGACCCAGTACTTC,CASSGSSGRAQETQYF
TRBV9,TRBD1,TRBJ2-3,-,TGTGCCAGCAGCGTAGGACAGGGGCTCACAGATACGCAGTATTTT,CASSVGQGLTDTQYF
TRBV3-1/TRBV3-2,-,TRBJ1-2,-,TGTGCCAGCAGCCAAGATGGGGGCAAGTCCTATGGCTACACCTTC,CASSQDGGKSYGYTF
TRBV28,-,TRBJ1-1,-,TGTGCCAGCAGTTTTAGCGGCGCGGACACTGAAGCTTTCTTT,CASSFSGADTEAFF
TRBV29-1,-,TRBJ1-3,-,TGCAGCGTTGTCCGAGGAAACACCATATATTTT,CSVVRGNTIYF
TRBV4-2,TRBD2,TRBJ2-1,few,TGTGCCAGCAGCCAAGGTGCTAGCGGGGGGGCCGGGTTTGAGCAGTTCTTC,CASSQGASGGAGFEQFF